This TCR beta chain was identified in a study of shared clonotypes between healthy human individuals. Notes on the study in general: Estimated richness was generally greater in naive than memory subsets.

Regarding this clone: Its antigen is undetermined.

It was at deep level that the assay was run. Sorted subsets were amplified in replicate PCRs using 200 ng DNA, some 31,000 T cell genomes. Here immunoSEQ multiplex PCR was the method, and the copy in TCRdb shows in-frame clones only, minus some. The sample includes approximately 2.3 million clones, approximately 93% seen only once; the top ten take under 0.45%. The CDR3 is 13 residues long. Germline values: CDR1 MNHEY, CDR2 SVGAGI. The germline V and J ends were trimmed by 6 bases and 7 bases, with 13 bases remaining between them. This sequence joins TRBV6-5 and TRBJ2-4, with D maybe TRBD2 (5 bases). The receptor comes from a man younger than 35 in good health. Some clones in this sample may be carry-over from other donors' samples. The material sequenced was naive CD4+ T cells from PBMCs. The subset is: CD45RA+ positively selected. The CDR3 loop reads CASSEGRGNIQYF. The DNA for the CDR3 is TGTGCCAGCAGCGAAGGCCGCGGGAACATTCAGTACTTC.